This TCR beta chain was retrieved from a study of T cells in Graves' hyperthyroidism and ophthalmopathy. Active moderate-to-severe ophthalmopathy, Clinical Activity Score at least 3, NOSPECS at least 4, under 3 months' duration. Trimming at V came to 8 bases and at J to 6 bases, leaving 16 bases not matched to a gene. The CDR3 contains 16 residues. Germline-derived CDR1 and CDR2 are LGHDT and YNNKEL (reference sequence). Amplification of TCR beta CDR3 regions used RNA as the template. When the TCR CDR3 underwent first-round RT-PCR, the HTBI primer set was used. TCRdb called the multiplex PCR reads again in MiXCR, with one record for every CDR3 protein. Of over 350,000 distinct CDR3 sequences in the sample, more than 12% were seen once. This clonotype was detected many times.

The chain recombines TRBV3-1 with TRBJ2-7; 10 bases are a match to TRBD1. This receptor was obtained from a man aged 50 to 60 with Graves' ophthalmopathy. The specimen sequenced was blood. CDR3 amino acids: CASGRLSGQGSGEQYF. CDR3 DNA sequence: TGTGCCAGCGGAAGACTATCGGGACAGGGGTCCGGCGAGCAGTACTTC.